This is a list of T cell receptor beta chains from one sample in a study of PD-1 blockade in classical Hodgkin lymphoma. Here immunoSEQ multiplex PCR was the method, and the copy in TCRdb shows in-frame clones only, minus some. Of about 98,000 clones in the sample, roughly 89% were seen once. This specimen consisted of peripheral blood mononuclear cells (PBMCs), obtained at baseline. These receptors were obtained from a human donor with classical Hodgkin lymphoma. Both conserved end residues are part of each CDR3. The D gene is left open where the match is weak. Size is stated for part of the rows, as once, few or many counts, or as a class when the clone is expanded.

clone size,D gene,V gene,J gene,CDR3 DNA,CDR3 protein
NA,NA,TRBV19,TRBJ1-2,TGTGCCAGTAGCCGGGACTTGTCATATGATGGCTACACCTTC,CASSRDLSYDGYTF
NA,TRBD2,TRBV5-4,TRBJ2-1,TGTGCCAGCAGCCCTCAGACTAGCGGACAATACAATGAGCAGTTCTTC,CASSPQTSGQYNEQFF
NA,TRBD2,TRBV27,TRBJ2-7,TGTGCCAGCAGTCGACTAGCGGGAGGACCCGTGGGATACTACGAGCAGTACTTC,CASSRLAGGPVGYYEQYF
NA,NA,TRBV11-3,TRBJ2-2,TGTGCCAGCAGCCCGACCACAAACACCGGGGAGCTGTTTTTT,CASSPTTNTGELFF
once,NA,TRBV6-5,TRBJ1-2,TGTGCCAGCAGTTACCCCCAAGCGGGGAACTATGGCTACACCTTC,CASSYPQAGNYGYTF
NA,NA,TRBV13,TRBJ1-2,TGTGCCAGCAGCTTGTCCAGGGCGCTATCTGGCTACACCTTC,CASSLSRALSGYTF
NA,TRBD2,TRBV14,TRBJ2-7,TGTGCCAGCAGCGGACTAGGACTCTCCTACGAGCAGTACTTC,CASSGLGLSYEQYF
NA,NA,TRBV4-1,TRBJ1-1,TGCGCCAGCAGCCAAGTGACAGGAAACACTGAAGCTTTCTTT,CASSQVTGNTEAFF
NA,TRBD1,TRBV2,TRBJ1-2,TGTGCCAGCAGTGCCAACGGACAGGGTGTGTATGGCTACACCTTC,CASSANGQGVYGYTF
once,TRBD1,TRBV4-1,TRBJ2-1,TGCGCCAGCAGCCGGGACAGGCAATACAATGAGCAGTTCTTC,CASSRDRQYNEQFF
few,NA,TRBV28,TRBJ1-1,TGTGCCAGCAGTTTTGTTAGGAACTCCCTTGGGAACACTGAAGCTTTCTTT,CASSFVRNSLGNTEAFF
NA,TRBD1,TRBV19,TRBJ2-3,TGTGCCAGTAGTCCAAGACAGGGTTCCACAGATACGCAGTATTTT,CASSPRQGSTDTQYF
NA,NA,TRBV5-1,TRBJ1-2,TGCGCCAGCAGGGACAGCGACTCCCACTATGGCTACACCTTC,CASRDSDSHYGYTF
NA,TRBD1,TRBV27,TRBJ2-1,TGTGCCAGCAGTCCCGGGACAGCTAATGAGCAGTTCTTC,CASSPGTANEQFF
NA,NA,TRBV9,TRBJ2-7,TGTGCCAGCAGCGTTTTCAGCGGCTCCTACGAGCAGTACTTC,CASSVFSGSYEQYF
NA,NA,TRBV6-1,TRBJ1-3,TGTGCCAGCAGGGAGACAGATAGAAACACCATATATTTT,CASRETDRNTIYF
NA,NA,TRBV6-7,TRBJ1-5,TGTGCCAGCAGTTACGGGGAGCTCGGTCAGCCCCAGCATTTT,CASSYGELGQPQHF
NA,NA,TRBV13,TRBJ2-2,TGTGCCAGCAGCCCAGGACGTACCGGGGAGCTGTTTTTT,CASSPGRTGELFF
NA,NA,TRBV19,TRBJ2-1,TGTGCCAGTAGTATACAGTCGTTATCGGGCGATGAGCAGTTCTTC,CASSIQSLSGDEQFF
NA,TRBD1,TRBV16,TRBJ1-2,TGTGCCAGCAGCCAATCACCTGTCAAAATCCAGGGGGCTTCTAACTATGGCTACACCTTC,CASSQSPVKIQGASNYGYTF
NA,NA,TRBV9,TRBJ2-1,TGTGCCAGCAACACCGGAGTTGGCTCCTACAATGAGCAGTTCTTC,CASNTGVGSYNEQFF
NA,NA,TRBV6-1,TRBJ1-1,TGTGCCAGCAGTGAATCGAGGGGAAACACTGAAGCTTTCTTT,CASSESRGNTEAFF
NA,NA,TRBV5-8,TRBJ2-1,TGTGCCAGCAGCTTTGAGTGGACTGAGCAGTTCTTC,CASSFEWTEQFF
NA,NA,TRBV7-9,TRBJ1-4,TGTGCCAGCAGCTTATCCTCCTATAATGAAAAACTGTTTTTT,CASSLSSYNEKLFF
NA,NA,TRBV11-2,TRBJ1-3,TGTGCCAGCACCCAACCTGCCTCTGGAAACACCATATATTTT,CASTQPASGNTIYF
NA,NA,TRBV7-9,TRBJ2-5,TGTGCCAGCAGCTTAGCCGCGGAGACCCAGTACTTC,CASSLAAETQYF
NA,NA,TRBV29-1,TRBJ1-1,TGCAGCGTTGCCTTCTCACAAAACACTGAAGCTTTCTTT,CSVAFSQNTEAFF
NA,TRBD2,TRBV11-2,TRBJ2-7,TGTGCCAGCAGCCCCTCGCTAGCGGGAGGGCAGATCGAGCAGTACTTC,CASSPSLAGGQIEQYF
NA,TRBD1,TRBV10-2,TRBJ1-5,TGCGCCAGCAGTGAGATTACAGGGGACCTAATGAGGCAGCCCCAGCATTTT,CASSEITGDLMRQPQHF
NA,NA,TRBV6-1,TRBJ1-1,TGTGCCAGCAACGACCCCCCGCAGCAGGCTGAAGCTTTCTTT,CASNDPPQQAEAFF
NA,TRBD2,TRBV27,TRBJ2-7,TGTGCCAGCAGTTTATCCGGGAGGCTCAACGAGCAGTACTTC,CASSLSGRLNEQYF
NA,NA,TRBV27,TRBJ1-1,TGTGCCAGCAGTTTATGGCGGAACACTGAAGCTTTCTTT,CASSLWRNTEAFF
NA,NA,TRBV27,TRBJ2-3,TGTGCCAGCATTGGAGATACGCAGTATTTT,CASIGDTQYF
NA,TRBD2,TRBV19,TRBJ2-7,TGTGCCAGTAGGGGAGGGCTTTACGAGCAGTACTTC,CASRGGLYEQYF
NA,TRBD2,TRBV29-1,TRBJ2-1,TGCAGCGTTGGAGTAGCGGGAGGGCCTTACAATGAGCAGTTCTTC,CSVGVAGGPYNEQFF
NA,NA,TRBV4-1,TRBJ2-3,TGCGCCAGCAGCCAAGATAGTCCCCCAGATACGCAGTATTTT,CASSQDSPPDTQYF
NA,NA,TRBV19,TRBJ2-2,TGTGCCAGTAGGGGGAGCCGCCCCGGGGAGCTGTTTTTT,CASRGSRPGELFF
NA,NA,TRBV27,TRBJ2-7,TGTGCCAGCCATTCCCTTGGAGGTGGAGATACGGGCGAGCAGTACTTC,CASHSLGGGDTGEQYF
NA,TRBD1,TRBV18,TRBJ2-1,TGTGCCAGCTCGCGGGACAGGGGCGAGCAGTTCTTC,CASSRDRGEQFF
NA,TRBD1,TRBV5-4,TRBJ2-1,TGTGCCAGCTTTTCCCTCGCCGGGACAGGGACTTACGGCTCCTACAATGAGCAGTTCTTC,CASFSLAGTGTYGSYNEQFF
NA,NA,TRBV5-4,TRBJ2-5,TGTGCCAGCAGCCTCGAAGCGGGCCTCCAAGAGACCCAGTACTTC,CASSLEAGLQETQYF
NA,TRBD1,TRBV5-1,TRBJ1-1,TGCGCCAGCAGCTCGACAGGGGGCACTGAAGCTTTCTTT,CASSSTGGTEAFF
NA,NA,TRBV6-1,TRBJ2-5,TGTGCCAGCAGTGAGCTAGCCAGAGGAGAGACCCAGTACTTC,CASSELARGETQYF
NA,NA,TRBV14,TRBJ2-5,TGTGCCAGCAGCCCCGGAGGCGTCGTGGGAGAGACCCAGTACTTC,CASSPGGVVGETQYF
NA,TRBD2,TRBV27,TRBJ2-7,TGTGCCAGCAGTTTATCGGTAGCGGGAGGGTATTCCTACGAGCAGTACTTC,CASSLSVAGGYSYEQYF
NA,NA,TRBV27,TRBJ2-5,TGTGCCAGCAGTTTGACGGCAGGGGTACAAGAGACCCAGTACTTC,CASSLTAGVQETQYF
NA,NA,TRBV6-6,TRBJ1-1,TGTGCCAGCAGTTACCTGAACACTGAAGCTTTCTTT,CASSYLNTEAFF
NA,TRBD2,TRBV19,TRBJ2-1,TGTGCCAGTAGTCGGACTAGCGGTCCCTACAATGAGCAGTTCTTC,CASSRTSGPYNEQFF
few,NA,TRBV11-2,TRBJ2-7,TGTGCCAGCAGCCCCCTCGGCTACGAGCAGTACTTC,CASSPLGYEQYF
NA,TRBD1,TRBV18,TRBJ2-5,TGTGCCAGCTCACCACTTGGTGGTGGACAGGGGGTTCGAGAGACCCAGTACTTC,CASSPLGGGQGVRETQYF
NA,NA,TRBV10-3,TRBJ1-2,TGTGCCATCAGGGAGAATGGCTACACCTTC,CAIRENGYTF
NA,TRBD2,TRBV5-1,TRBJ2-5,TGCGCCAGCAGCTTAGAAGCGGGAGGCGGTGGAGAGACCCAGTACTTC,CASSLEAGGGGETQYF
few,NA,TRBV28,TRBJ1-2,TGTGCCAGCAGGCCCGGGACTGATGGCTACACCTTC,CASRPGTDGYTF
NA,TRBD2,TRBV11-2,TRBJ2-1,TGTGCCAGCAGCCCGCGACTAGCGGGAGAGTACAATGAGCAGTTCTTC,CASSPRLAGEYNEQFF
NA,NA,TRBV7-2,TRBJ1-1,TGTGCCAGCAGCTTAGAGTTGTTCGGGGGGTTGGCTTTCTTT,CASSLELFGGLAFF
once,TRBD1,TRBV6-1,TRBJ2-1,TGTGCCAGCAGTGAGGGGGACAGACTGTCGCAGTTCTTC,CASSEGDRLSQFF
NA,NA,TRBV27,TRBJ1-2,TGTGCCAGCAGTTTAAACCCTAACTATGGCTACACCTTC,CASSLNPNYGYTF
NA,NA,TRBV30,TRBJ2-7,TGTGCCTGGGAGACGCCAAGCTACGAGCAGTACTTC,CAWETPSYEQYF
NA,NA,TRBV2,TRBJ2-1,TGTGCCAGCATTCCTGCAAACAATGAGCAGTTCTTC,CASIPANNEQFF
once,NA,TRBV9,TRBJ2-2,TGTGCCAGCAGCGTAGTCATGAACACCGGGGAGCTGTTTTTT,CASSVVMNTGELFF